The clone carrying this T cell receptor beta chain was seen only once. This sample stems from a study of cytomegalovirus exposure and HLA in healthy donors. Primers included in the PCR were 60 Vbeta and 13 Jbeta primers. TCRdb's table, derived via immunoSEQ multiplex PCR, lists solely in-frame clones and lacks some. The sample has about 170,000 clones; about 88% are singletons. The CDR3 loop spans 15 amino acids. This receptor was taken from a man aged 30 to 39 in good health and CMV-seropositive. Sequenced input: PBMCs. The chain joins TRBV21-1 to TRBJ1-1. TRBV21-1 is designated a pseudogene. Here the CDR3 reads CASSKSREGGSEAFF. The CDR3, as DNA: TGTGCCAGCAGCAAATCCAGGGAGGGAGGGAGCGAAGCTTTCTTT.